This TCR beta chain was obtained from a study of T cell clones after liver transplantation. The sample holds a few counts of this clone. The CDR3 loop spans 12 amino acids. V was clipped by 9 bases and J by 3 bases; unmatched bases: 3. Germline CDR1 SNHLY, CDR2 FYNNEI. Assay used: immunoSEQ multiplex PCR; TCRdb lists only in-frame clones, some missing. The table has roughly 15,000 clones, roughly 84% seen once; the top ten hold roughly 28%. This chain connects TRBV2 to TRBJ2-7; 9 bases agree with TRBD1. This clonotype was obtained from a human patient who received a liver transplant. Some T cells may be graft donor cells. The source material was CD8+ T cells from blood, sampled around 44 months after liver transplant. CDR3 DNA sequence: TGTGCCAGTCGGGACAGGGTCTACGAGCAGTACTTC. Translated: CASRDRVYEQYF.